One sample yielded the 12 T cell receptor beta chains listed below, sequenced in a study of blood T cell repertoires in COVID-19. Clones were sequenced by immunoSEQ multiplex PCR, and TCRdb holds only the in-frame ones, with some missing. This sample has 130,000 or so clones; 80% to 90% occur once, and the top ten carry 8% to 11%. The sequencing sample was made of peripheral blood. The receptor set was obtained from a man in his 60s with active or convalescent COVID-19.

The chain joins TRBV9 to TRBJ1-2; D gene ambiguous. Trimming took 3 bases from V and 8 from J, leaving 23 bases between them. Germline loops: CDR1 SGDLS, CDR2 YYNGEE. This CDR3 region has 16 residues. The CDR3 sequence: CASSGQTGSTPRGYTF. CDR3 bases: TGTGCCAGCAGCGGTCAGACCGGGTCCACTCCTCGCGGCTACACCTTC.

The gene calls are TRBV3-1 (or the pseudogene TRBV3-2) and TRBJ2-7, with TRBD1 as a possible D gene (5 bases). The germline V and J ends were trimmed by 1 base and 6 bases, with 10 bases remaining between them. This CDR3 spans 13 amino acids. Per germline, CDR1 LGHDT and CDR2 YNNKEL (reference sequence). The CDR3 sequence: CASSQARQLEQYF. The CDR3, as DNA: TGTGCCAGCAGCCAAGCCCGACAGCTCGAGCAGTACTTC.

Concerning this clone: This specimen includes other DNA sequences encoding the same CDR3. V usage is TRBV7-9 and J usage is TRBJ2-1; 11 bases are shared with TRBD2. Looked up from germline, CDR1 is SEHNR and CDR2 is FQNEAQ (reference sequence). There are 15 residues in the CDR3. Losses at the gene ends were 2 bases for V and 6 bases for J; bases not matched to a gene: 3. CDR3 residues: CASSLTSGSGNEQFF. CDR3 coding DNA: TGTGCCAGCAGCTTAACTAGCGGGAGTGGCAATGAGCAGTTCTTC.

The V call is TRBV6-5, the J call TRBJ1-4; 10 bases line up with TRBD1. Per germline, CDR1 MNHEY and CDR2 SVGAGI. This CDR3 has 15 residues. V shed 2 bases, J shed 7 bases, and the junction held 4 bases outside the gene matches. For the CDR3, the DNA is TGTGCCAGCAGTTACGAGACAGGGGGCAGTGAAAAACTGTTTTTT. Its translation is CASSYETGGSEKLFF.

The V and J genes are TRBV28 and TRBJ1-5; the match to TRBD1 covers 7 bases. CDR3 length: 15 amino acids. V shed 1 base and J 9 bases; nucleotides not matched to a gene: 9. Germline loops: CDR1 MDHEN, CDR2 SYDVKM. The CDR3 loop is CASSLFWTGQGPQHF. CDR3 coding DNA: TGTGCCAGCAGTTTATTCTGGACAGGCCAGGGGCCCCAGCATTTT.

The rearrangement joins TRBV9 to TRBJ1-6; TRBD1 aligns across 7 bases. V gave up 3 bases and J gave up 12 bases; unmatched junction bases: 12. The length of the CDR3 is 15 residues. Germline V lookup: CDR1 SGDLS, CDR2 YYNGEE. CDR3 sequence (DNA): TGTGCCAGCAGCGCCAGGGGGGAGGCCATCGGACCCCTCCACTTT. Its translation is CASSARGEAIGPLHF.

The chain joins TRBV5-5 to TRBJ2-7; tentatively, D is TRBD1 (6 bases). The V gene lost 0 bases and the J gene lost 0 bases, with 13 bases spanning the gap. Germline CDR1 SGHKS, CDR2 YYEKEE (reference sequence). The CDR3 is made up of 16 amino acids. The CDR3 sequence is CASSLGTVKSSYEQYF. CDR3 sequence (DNA): TGTGCCAGCAGCTTGGGGACAGTTAAGAGCTCCTACGAGCAGTACTTC.

V is TRBV5-1 and J is TRBJ2-7; the D gene is possibly TRBD1 (5 bases). Per germline, CDR1 SGHRS and CDR2 YFSETQ. Deletions cut 4 bases from V and 2 bases from J, with 22 bases between. The CDR3 runs 17 residues. Written as DNA, the CDR3 is TGCGCCAGCAGCCTGCTAGGTAGGCAGGGTTTCGCCTACGAGCAGTACTTC. Encoded protein: CASSLLGRQGFAYEQYF.

The J gene is TRBJ2-5, the V gene TRBV19, with D possibly being TRBD2 (6 bases). The CDR3 runs 13 residues. V was cut by 0 bases and J by 6 bases, with 8 bases left in between. From germline, CDR1 is LNHDA and CDR2 SQIVND (reference sequence). Here the CDR3 reads CASSIEGGKTQYF. The CDR3 DNA reads as TGTGCCAGTAGTATAGAGGGGGGAAAGACCCAGTACTTC.

The rearrangement uses TRBV19 and TRBJ2-1; 11 positions agree with TRBD2. The CDR3 covers 15 residues. The trim removed 5 bases at V and 7 bases at J, leaving 7 bases unmatched. Per germline, CDR1 LNHDA and CDR2 SQIVND (reference sequence). The CDR3 loop is CASSLYGTSGNEQFF. For the CDR3, the DNA is TGTGCCAGTAGTTTGTACGGGACTAGCGGAAATGAGCAGTTCTTC.

The V gene is TRBV7-9, the J gene TRBJ2-2, with D unclear. The CDR3 has 14 residues. With 1 base removed from V and 7 bases from J, the gap between germline ends came to 10 bases. The germline V gene encodes CDR1 SEHNR and CDR2 FQNEAQ (reference sequence). The CDR3 here is CASSLESSLGELFF. The CDR3 DNA reads as TGTGCCAGCAGCTTAGAGTCCAGTCTCGGGGAGCTGTTTTTT.

This clone has a single count. The chain couples TRBV3-1 (or the pseudogene TRBV3-2) to TRBJ1-5, with a possible D match to TRBD1 (5 bases). Trimming removed 4 bases from V and 4 bases from J, with 8 bases in between. This CDR3 contains 13 residues. CDR1 and CDR2 (germline): LGHDT, YNNKEL (reference sequence). CDR3 loop: CASSRGDNQPQHF. CDR3 bases: TGTGCCAGCAGCCGGGGGGATAATCAGCCCCAGCATTTT.